The 2 T cell receptor beta chains reported below all come from one sample, sequenced in a study of blood T cell repertoires in COVID-19. Method: immunoSEQ multiplex PCR; TCRdb's copy keeps in-frame clones and lacks some. The repertoire consists of tens of thousands of clones, with over 75% occurring once and the leading ten covering under 14%. Sample: peripheral blood. These TCRs come from a man aged 80 or over with COVID-19, enrolled during active disease.

The genes are TRBV5-6 and TRBJ2-3; unclear D gene. Germline V CDR1 and CDR2: SGHDT, YYEEEE. The CDR3 extends over 11 amino acids. Deletions cut 1 base from V and 5 bases from J, with 2 bases between. CDR3 sequence: CASSLRDTQYF. The CDR3 region has the DNA TGTGCCAGCAGCTTGCGAGATACGCAGTATTTT.

This clone was seen just once. The genes are TRBV25-1 and TRBJ2-3, with TRBD1 identical over 8 bases. After removal of 6 bases from V and 1 base from J, the junction contained 3 bases not matched to a gene. The CDR3 runs to 14 residues. Germline V CDR1 and CDR2: MGHDK, SYGVNS. CDR3 sequence reads: CASSQGAGTDTQYF. CDR3 in DNA: TGTGCCAGCAGCCAGGGGGCTGGCACAGATACGCAGTATTTT.